What follows is one T cell receptor (beta chain) and its context. Its antigen remains unknown. This sample is drawn from a study of cytomegalovirus exposure and HLA in healthy donors. Study-wide results and caveats: One later analysis reportedly identified an Asian-associated ancestry cluster that showed fewer N-insertions than the approximately 710-donor mean. Generally TCR sequences proved uncommon, though certain public TCRs appeared in numerous donors.

The donors comprised healthy bone marrow donors. The PCR was carried out with 60 Vbeta primers and 13 Jbeta primers. This table comes from immunoSEQ multiplex PCR, and its TCRdb copy is limited to in-frame clones, with some not included. Altogether some 130,000 clones are present, approximately 78% being singletons, with the ten largest covering around 6.4%. Germline lookup yields CDR1 SGHRS and CDR2 YFSETQ. CDR3 length equals 13 residues. Trimming stripped 4 bases from V and 1 base from J, with 6 bases between. The TCR originated in a woman between 35 and 50 years old in good health and CMV-seropositive. The sample consisted of PBMCs. This chain connects TRBV5-1 to TRBJ1-3; D is possibly TRBD1 (6 bases). The CDR3 reads CASSTGSGNTIYF. Here the CDR3 DNA reads TGCGCCAGCAGCACAGGGTCTGGAAACACCATATATTTT.